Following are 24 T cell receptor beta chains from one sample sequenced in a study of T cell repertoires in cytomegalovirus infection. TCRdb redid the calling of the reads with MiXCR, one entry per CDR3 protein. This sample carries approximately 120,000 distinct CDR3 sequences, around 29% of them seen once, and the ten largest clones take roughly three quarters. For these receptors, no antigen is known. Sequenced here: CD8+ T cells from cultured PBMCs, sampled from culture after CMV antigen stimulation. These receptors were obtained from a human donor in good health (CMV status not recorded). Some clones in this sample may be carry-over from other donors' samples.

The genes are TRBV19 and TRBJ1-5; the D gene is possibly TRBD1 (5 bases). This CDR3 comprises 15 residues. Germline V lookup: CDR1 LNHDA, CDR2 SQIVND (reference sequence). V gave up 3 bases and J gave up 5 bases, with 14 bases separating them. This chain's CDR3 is CASSIESGGYQPQHF. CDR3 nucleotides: TGTGCCAGTAGTATTGAGTCTGGGGGATATCAGCCCCAGCATTTT.

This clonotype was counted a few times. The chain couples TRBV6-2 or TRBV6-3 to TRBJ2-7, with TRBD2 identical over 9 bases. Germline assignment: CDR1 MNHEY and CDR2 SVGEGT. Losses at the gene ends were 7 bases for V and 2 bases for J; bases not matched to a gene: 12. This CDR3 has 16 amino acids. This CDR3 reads CASIPRDSGGTYEQYF. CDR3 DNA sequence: TGTGCCAGCATCCCTCGCGATAGCGGGGGAACCTACGAGCAGTACTTC.

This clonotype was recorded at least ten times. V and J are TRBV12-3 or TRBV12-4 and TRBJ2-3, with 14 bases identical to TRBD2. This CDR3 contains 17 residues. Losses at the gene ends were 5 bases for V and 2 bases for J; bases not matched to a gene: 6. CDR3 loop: CASSVGLAGDYTDTQYF. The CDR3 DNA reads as TGTGCCAGCAGTGTGGGACTAGCGGGGGACTACACAGATACGCAGTATTTT.

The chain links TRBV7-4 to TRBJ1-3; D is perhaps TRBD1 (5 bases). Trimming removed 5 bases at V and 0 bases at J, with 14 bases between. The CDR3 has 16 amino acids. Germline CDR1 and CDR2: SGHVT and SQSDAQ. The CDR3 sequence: CASSLGTLTSGNTIYF. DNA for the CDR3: TGTGCCAGCAGCCTGGGGACGCTGACCTCTGGAAACACCATATATTTT.

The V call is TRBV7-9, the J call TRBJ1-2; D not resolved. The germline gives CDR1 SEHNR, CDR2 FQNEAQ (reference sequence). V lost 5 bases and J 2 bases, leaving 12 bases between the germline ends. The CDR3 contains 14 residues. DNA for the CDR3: TGTGCCAGCAGCCCCGGTATGGGGAACTATGGCTACACCTTC. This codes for CASSPGMGNYGYTF. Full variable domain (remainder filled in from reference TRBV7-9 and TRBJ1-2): DTGVSQNPRHKITKRGQNVTFRCDPISEHNRLYWYRQTLGQGPEFLTYFQNEAQLEKSRLLSDRFSAERPKGSFSTLEIQRTEQGDSAMYLCASSPGMGNYGYTFGSGTRLTVV.

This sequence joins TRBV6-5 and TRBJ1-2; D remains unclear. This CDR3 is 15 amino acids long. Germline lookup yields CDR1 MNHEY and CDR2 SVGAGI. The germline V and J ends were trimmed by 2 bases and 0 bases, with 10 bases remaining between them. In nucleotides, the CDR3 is TGTGCCAGCAGTTACGGTGCCGCCTCTAACTATGGCTACACCTTC. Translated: CASSYGAASNYGYTF.

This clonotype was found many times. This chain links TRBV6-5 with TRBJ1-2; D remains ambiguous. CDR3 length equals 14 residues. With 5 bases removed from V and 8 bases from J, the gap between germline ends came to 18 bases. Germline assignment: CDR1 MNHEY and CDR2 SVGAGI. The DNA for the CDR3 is TGTGCCAGCAGTCCGTTTCAAGGGTTGGAGGGCTACACCTTC. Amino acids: CASSPFQGLEGYTF.

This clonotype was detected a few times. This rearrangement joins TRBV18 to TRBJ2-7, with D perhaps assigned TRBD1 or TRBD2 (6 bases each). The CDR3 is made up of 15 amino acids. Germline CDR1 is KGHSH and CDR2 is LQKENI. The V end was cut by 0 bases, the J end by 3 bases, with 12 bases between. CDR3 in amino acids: CASSPPGGASYEQYF. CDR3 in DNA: TGTGCCAGCTCACCACCGGGGGGCGCTAGCTACGAGCAGTACTTC.

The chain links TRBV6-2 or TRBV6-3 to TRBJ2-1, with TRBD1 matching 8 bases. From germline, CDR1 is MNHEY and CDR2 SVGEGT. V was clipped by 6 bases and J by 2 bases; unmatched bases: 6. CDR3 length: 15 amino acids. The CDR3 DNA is TGTGCCAGCAGCCCCCAGGACAGGGCCTACAATGAGCAGTTCTTC. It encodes CASSPQDRAYNEQFF.

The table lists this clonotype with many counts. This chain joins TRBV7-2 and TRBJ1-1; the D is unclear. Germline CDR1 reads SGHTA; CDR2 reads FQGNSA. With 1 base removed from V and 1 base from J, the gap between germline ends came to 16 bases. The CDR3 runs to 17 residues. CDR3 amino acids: CASSLGLYVGKNTEAFF. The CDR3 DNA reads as TGTGCCAGCAGCTTAGGGTTATACGTCGGGAAGAACACTGAAGCTTTCTTT. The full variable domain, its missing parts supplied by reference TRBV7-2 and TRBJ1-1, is GAGVSQSPSNKVTEKGKDVELRCDPISGHTALYWYRQSLGQGLEFLIYFQGNSAPDKSGLPSDRFSAERTGGSVSTLTIQRTQQEDSAVYLCASSLGLYVGKNTEAFFGQGTRLTVV.

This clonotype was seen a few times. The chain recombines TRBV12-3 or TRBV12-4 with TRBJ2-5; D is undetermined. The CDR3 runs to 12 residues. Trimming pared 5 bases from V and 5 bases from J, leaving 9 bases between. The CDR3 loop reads CASSHPGETQYF. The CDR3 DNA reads TGTGCCAGCAGTCACCCTGGGGAGACCCAGTACTTC.

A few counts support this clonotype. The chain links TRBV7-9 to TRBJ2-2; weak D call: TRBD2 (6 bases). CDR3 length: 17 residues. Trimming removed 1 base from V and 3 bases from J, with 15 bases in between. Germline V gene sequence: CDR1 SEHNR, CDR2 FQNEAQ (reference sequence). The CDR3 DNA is TGTGCCAGCAGCTTAGTTGGCGCGGGGATGTACACCGGGGAGCTGTTTTTT. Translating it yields CASSLVGAGMYTGELFF.

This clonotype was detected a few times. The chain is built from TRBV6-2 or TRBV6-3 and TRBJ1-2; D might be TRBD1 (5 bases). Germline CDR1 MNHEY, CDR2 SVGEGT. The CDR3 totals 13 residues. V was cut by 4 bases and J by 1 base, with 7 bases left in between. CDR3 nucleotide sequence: TGTGCCAGCAGTTCGACAGATAACTATGGCTACACCTTC. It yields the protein CASSSTDNYGYTF.

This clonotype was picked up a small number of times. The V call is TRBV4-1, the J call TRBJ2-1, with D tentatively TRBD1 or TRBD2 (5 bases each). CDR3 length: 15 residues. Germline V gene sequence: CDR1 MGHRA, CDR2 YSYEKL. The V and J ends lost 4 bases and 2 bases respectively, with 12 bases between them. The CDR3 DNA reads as TGCGCCAGCAGCCCGAACCGGGACGCCTACAATGAGCAGTTCTTC. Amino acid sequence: CASSPNRDAYNEQFF.

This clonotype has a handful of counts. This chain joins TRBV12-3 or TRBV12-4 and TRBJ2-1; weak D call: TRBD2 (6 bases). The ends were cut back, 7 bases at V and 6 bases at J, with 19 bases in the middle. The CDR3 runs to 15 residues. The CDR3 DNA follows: TGTGCCAGCACCCTTTACGGGCCCGGGAGCAATGAGCAGTTCTTC. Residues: CASTLYGPGSNEQFF.

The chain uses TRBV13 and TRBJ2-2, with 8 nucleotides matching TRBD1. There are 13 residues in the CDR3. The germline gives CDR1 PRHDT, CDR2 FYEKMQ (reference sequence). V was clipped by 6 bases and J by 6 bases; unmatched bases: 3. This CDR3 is CASRWTGSGELFF. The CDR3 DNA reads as TGTGCCAGCAGATGGACAGGGTCCGGGGAGCTGTTTTTT.

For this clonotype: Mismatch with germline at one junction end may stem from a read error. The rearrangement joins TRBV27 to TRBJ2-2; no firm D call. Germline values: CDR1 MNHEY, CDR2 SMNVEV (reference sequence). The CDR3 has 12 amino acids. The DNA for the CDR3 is TGTACCAGCAGTTCCACCACCGGGGAGCTGTTTTTT. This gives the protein CTSSSTTGELFF.

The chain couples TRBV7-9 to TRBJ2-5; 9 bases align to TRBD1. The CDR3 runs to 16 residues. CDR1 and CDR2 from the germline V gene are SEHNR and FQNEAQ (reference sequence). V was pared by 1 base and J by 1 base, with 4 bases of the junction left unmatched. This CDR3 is CASSLVGTGFQETQYF. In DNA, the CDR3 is TGTGCCAGCAGCTTAGTCGGGACAGGGTTCCAAGAGACCCAGTACTTC.

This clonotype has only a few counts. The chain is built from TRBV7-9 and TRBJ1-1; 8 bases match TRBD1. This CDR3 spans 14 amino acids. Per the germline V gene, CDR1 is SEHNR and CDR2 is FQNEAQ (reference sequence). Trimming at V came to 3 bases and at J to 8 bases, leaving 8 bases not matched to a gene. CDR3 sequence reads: CASSFVVGDREAFF. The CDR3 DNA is TGTGCCAGCAGCTTCGTCGTGGGGGACAGGGAAGCTTTCTTT.

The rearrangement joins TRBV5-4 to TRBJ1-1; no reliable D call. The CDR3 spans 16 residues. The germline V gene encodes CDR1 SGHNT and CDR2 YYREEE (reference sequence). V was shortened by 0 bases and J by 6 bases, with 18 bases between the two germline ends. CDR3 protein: CASSLAWFEGSAEAFF. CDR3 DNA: TGTGCCAGCAGCTTGGCGTGGTTTGAAGGTTCGGCTGAAGCTTTCTTT. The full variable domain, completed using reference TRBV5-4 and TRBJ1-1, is ETGVTQSPTHLIKTRGQQVTLRCSSQSGHNTVSWYQQALGQGPQFIFQYYREEENGRGNFPPRFSGLQFPNYSSELNVNALELDDSALYLCASSLAWFEGSAEAFFGQGTRLTVV.

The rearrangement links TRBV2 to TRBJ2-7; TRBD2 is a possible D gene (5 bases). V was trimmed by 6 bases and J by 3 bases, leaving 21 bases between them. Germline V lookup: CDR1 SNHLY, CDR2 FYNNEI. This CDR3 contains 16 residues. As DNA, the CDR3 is TGTGCCAGCAGCGGAACGCAGAGGGAGACCCTCTACGAGCAGTACTTC. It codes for CASSGTQRETLYEQYF.

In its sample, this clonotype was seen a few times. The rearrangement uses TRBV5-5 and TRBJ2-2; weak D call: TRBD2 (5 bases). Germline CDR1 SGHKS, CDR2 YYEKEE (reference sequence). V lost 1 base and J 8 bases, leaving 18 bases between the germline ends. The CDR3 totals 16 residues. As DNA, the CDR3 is TGTGCCAGCAGCTTGCGCGAGGGAACATGGGCAGGGGAGCTGTTTTTT. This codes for CASSLREGTWAGELFF.

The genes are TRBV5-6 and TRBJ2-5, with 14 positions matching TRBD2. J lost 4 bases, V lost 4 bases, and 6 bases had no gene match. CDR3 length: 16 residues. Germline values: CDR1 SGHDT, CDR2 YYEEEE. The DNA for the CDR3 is TGTGCCAGCAGCATGGGACTAGCGGGGGATGGAGAGACCCAGTACTTC. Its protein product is CASSMGLAGDGETQYF.

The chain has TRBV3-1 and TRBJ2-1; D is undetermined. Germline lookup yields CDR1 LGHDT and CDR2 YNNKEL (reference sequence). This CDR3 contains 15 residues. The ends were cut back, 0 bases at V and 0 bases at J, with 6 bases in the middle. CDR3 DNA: TGTGCCAGCAGCCAAGATTGGAGCTCCTACAATGAGCAGTTCTTC. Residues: CASSQDWSSYNEQFF.